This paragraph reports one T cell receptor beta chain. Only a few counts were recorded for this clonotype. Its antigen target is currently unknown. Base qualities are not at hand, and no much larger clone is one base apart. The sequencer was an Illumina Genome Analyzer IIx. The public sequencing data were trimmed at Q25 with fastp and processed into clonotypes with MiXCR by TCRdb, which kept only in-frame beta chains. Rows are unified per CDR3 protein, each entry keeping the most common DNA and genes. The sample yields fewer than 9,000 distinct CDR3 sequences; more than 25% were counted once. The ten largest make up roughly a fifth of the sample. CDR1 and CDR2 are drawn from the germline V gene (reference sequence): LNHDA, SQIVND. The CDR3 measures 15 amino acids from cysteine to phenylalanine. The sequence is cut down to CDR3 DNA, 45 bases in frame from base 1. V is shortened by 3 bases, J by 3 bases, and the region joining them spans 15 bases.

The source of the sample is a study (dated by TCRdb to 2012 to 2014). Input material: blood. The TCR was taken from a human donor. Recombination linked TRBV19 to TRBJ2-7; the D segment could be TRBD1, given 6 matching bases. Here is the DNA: TGTGCCAGTAGTATGGGGGCAGGGTCGGACTACGAGCAGTACTTC. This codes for CASSMGAGSDYEQYF.